This is a list of T cell receptor beta chains from one sample in a study of blood T cell repertoires in COVID-19. Produced via immunoSEQ multiplex PCR; TCRdb's table is partial and in-frame only. This repertoire shows a few hundred thousand clones, approximately 85% found once; its top ten account for under 7%. Material: PBMCs or T cells enriched from blood (not recorded which). The receptors here all came from a woman between 45 and 65 years old who had been exposed to COVID-19. The conserved cysteine and the conserved F or W are not part of the CDR3 here. Clone size is stated in some rows and not others, as once, few, many or a class when expanded.

j_call | v_call | cdr3_length | clone_size | cdr3_aa
TRBJ2-3 | TRBV7-2 | 16 | NA | ASSLQPQAGTRTDTQY
TRBJ2-7 | TRBV27 | 13 | many | ASVRRGLISYEQY
TRBJ1-1 | TRBV9 | 15 | NA | ASSVAIGDSPHTEAF
TRBJ1-1 | TRBV18 | 10 | NA | ASSTGGTEAF
TRBJ1-2 | TRBV7-2 | 12 | NA | ASSLTGSDYGYT
TRBJ2-7 | TRBV12-5 | 13 | NA | ASAPGTGGVYEQY
TRBJ1-2 | TRBV7-2 | 9 | NA | ASSLSRDYT
TRBJ2-1 | TRBV7-9 | 14 | NA | ASSSVGLNSYNEQF
TRBJ1-4 | TRBV9 | 13 | NA | ASSVEDSYNEKLF
TRBJ1-1 | TRBV4-1 | 13 | NA | ASSQGPGANTEAF
TRBJ1-1 | TRBV2 | 9 | NA | ASPKDRVSF
TRBJ1-2 | TRBV5-6 | 13 | NA | ASSPRTGTFDGYT
TRBJ2-3 | TRBV19 | 14 | NA | ASSMARRGARDTQY
TRBJ1-5 | TRBV2 | 12 | NA | ASSGDRTRQPQH
TRBJ1-1 | TRBV19 | 14 | once | ASSSRDGVGGTEAF
TRBJ1-4 | TRBV19 | 13 | NA | ASSIGGLTNEKLF
TRBJ2-2 | TRBV6-5 | 13 | NA | ASSHKQGGHGELF
TRBJ1-1 | TRBV18 | 16 | NA | ASSPRHWGQLMNTEAF
TRBJ2-5 | TRBV11-2 | 12 | once | ASSWGDGGETQY
TRBJ2-3 | TRBV5-4 | 12 | NA | ASSLTGVTDTQY
TRBJ1-1 | TRBV28 | 11 | NA | ASSQRMNTEAF
TRBJ1-1 | TRBV5-8 | 14 | NA | ASSPSRTGQNTEAF
TRBJ1-1 | TRBV30 | 9 | NA | AWSVTGGAF
TRBJ1-4 | TRBV13 | 10 | few | ASRRGREKLF